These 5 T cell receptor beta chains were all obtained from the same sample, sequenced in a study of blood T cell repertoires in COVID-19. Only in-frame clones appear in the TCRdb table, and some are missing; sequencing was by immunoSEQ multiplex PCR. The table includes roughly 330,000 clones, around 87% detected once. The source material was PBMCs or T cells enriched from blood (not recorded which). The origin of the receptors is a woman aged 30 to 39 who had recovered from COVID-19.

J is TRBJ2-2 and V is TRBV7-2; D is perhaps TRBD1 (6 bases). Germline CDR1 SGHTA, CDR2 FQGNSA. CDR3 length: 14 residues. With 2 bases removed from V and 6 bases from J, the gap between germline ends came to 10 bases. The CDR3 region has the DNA TGTGCCAGCAGCTTAAACAGGGTATCCGGGGAGCTGTTTTTT. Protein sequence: CASSLNRVSGELFF.

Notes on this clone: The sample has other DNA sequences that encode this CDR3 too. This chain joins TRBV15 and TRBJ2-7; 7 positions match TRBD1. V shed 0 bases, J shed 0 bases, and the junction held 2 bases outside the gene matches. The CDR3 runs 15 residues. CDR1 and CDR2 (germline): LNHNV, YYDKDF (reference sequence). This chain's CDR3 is CATSRDRGSSYEQYF. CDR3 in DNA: TGTGCCACCAGCAGAGACAGGGGGAGCTCCTACGAGCAGTACTTC.

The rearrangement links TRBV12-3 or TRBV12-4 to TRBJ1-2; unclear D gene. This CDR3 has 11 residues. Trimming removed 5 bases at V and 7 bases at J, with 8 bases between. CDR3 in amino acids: CASSRPGGYTF. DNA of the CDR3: TGTGCCAGCAGTCGTCCGGGTGGCTACACCTTC.

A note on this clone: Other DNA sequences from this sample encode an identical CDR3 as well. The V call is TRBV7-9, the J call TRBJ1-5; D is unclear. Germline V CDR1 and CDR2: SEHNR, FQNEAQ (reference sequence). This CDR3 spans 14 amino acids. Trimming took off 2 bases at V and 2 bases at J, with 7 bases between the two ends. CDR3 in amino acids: CASSLSGGNQPQHF. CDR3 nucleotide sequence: TGTGCCAGCAGCTTAAGCGGTGGCAATCAGCCCCAGCATTTT. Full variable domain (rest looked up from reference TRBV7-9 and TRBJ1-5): DTGVSQNPRHKITKRGQNVTFRCDPISEHNRLYWYRQTLGQGPEFLTYFQNEAQLEKSRLLSDRFSAERPKGSFSTLEIQRTEQGDSAMYLCASSLSGGNQPQHFGDGTRLSIL.

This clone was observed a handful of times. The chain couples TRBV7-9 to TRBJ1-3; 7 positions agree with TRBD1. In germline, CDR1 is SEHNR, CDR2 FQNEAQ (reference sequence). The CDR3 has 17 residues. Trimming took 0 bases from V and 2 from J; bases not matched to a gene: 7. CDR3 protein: CASSLAYRGVAGNTIYF. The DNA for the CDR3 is TGTGCCAGCAGCTTAGCCTACAGGGGAGTAGCTGGAAACACCATATATTTT.